Included here is one TCR beta chain sequence, with context. Its antigen is still unknown. The sample's treatment: roughly 18 received Ad26.COV2.S at low or high dose, single or two shots; 5 received placebo; per-sample allocation not given. It was on day 63 after the first vaccine or placebo injection that samples were taken. Adults aged 18-55 years in Boston included the donor. The record originates from a study of Ad26.COV2.S vaccination and SARS-CoV-2 variants. Study-level results: Reported post-vaccination CD8+ and CD4+ T cell responses to spike showed substantial breadth.

Sequencing used immunoSEQ multiplex PCR; TCRdb keeps in-frame clones, though not all of them. The sample has 350,000 to 450,000 clones; about four fifths are singletons. Germline V gives CDR1 SGHVS, CDR2 FNYEAQ. Trimming removed 3 bases from V and 1 base from J; junction bases left unmatched: 1. The CDR3 contains 15 residues. V gene TRBV7-6 combines with J gene TRBJ2-2; 8 bases fit TRBD1. This TCR was recovered from a person aged 18 to 59 who received the Ad26.COV2.S COVID-19 vaccine or a placebo. The source material was peripheral blood, sampled in a trial of Ad26.COV2.S vaccine versus placebo. CDR3 nucleotides: TGTGCCAGCAGCTTCGGGACAGGGAACACCGGGGAGCTGTTTTTT. It encodes CASSFGTGNTGELFF.